Each of the 30 T cell receptor beta chains below was sequenced from the same sample in a study of regulatory T cells in long-lasting Graves disease. Construction of the TCR beta libraries employed iRepertoire HTBI primers in conjunction with Arm-PCR of CDR3 regions. TCRdb recomputed calls from the multiplex PCR reads with MiXCR, one row per CDR3 protein. This table has over 500,000 distinct CDR3 sequences, 15% to 20% appearing once. This sample's time point: newly diagnosed GD, antithyroid drugs for less than 3 months. After RNA was extracted from PBMCs, the TCR library was made from it. The data were also submitted as part of a second study, on T cells in Graves' hyperthyroidism and ophthalmopathy.

The material sequenced was peripheral blood mononuclear cells (PBMCs), taken at new diagnosis, from a patient treated with antithyroid drugs. Receptor source: a man younger than 35 with Graves disease.

This clonotype was seen at least ten times. CDR3 protein: CAIPGLAFSGANVLTF. The CDR3 DNA reads TGTGCCATTCCGGGACTGGCGTTCTCTGGGGCCAACGTCCTGACTTTC. The rearrangement joins TRBV2 to TRBJ2-6, with TRBD2 as a possible D gene (6 bases). From germline, CDR1 is SNHLY and CDR2 FYNNEI. V was trimmed by 10 bases and J by 0 bases, leaving 16 bases between them. The CDR3 is 16 residues long.

This chain links TRBV25-1 with TRBJ1-4; D is perhaps TRBD1 (6 bases). The germline V gene has CDR1 MGHDK and CDR2 SYGVNS. The CDR3 is made up of 14 amino acids. Trimming cost V 2 bases and J 4 bases, with 8 bases left between them. CDR3 sequence: CASSEAGDNEKLFF. As DNA, the CDR3 is TGTGCCAGCAGTGAAGCAGGGGATAATGAAAAACTGTTTTTT.

Notes on this clonotype: One end of the junction is discordant with germline, which a read error may explain. The chain combines TRBV7-9 with TRBJ1-5; no clear D gene. Germline CDR1 and CDR2: SEHNR and FQNEAQ (reference sequence). The CDR3 has 14 residues. CDR3 loop: CAGSLEGFNQPQHF. CDR3 bases: TGTGCCGGCAGCTTGGAGGGTTTCAATCAGCCCCAGCATTTT.

The gene calls are TRBV7-6 and TRBJ2-1; D not certain. Germline V lookup: CDR1 SGHVS, CDR2 FNYEAQ. Trimming left V 5 bases short and J 8 bases short, with 19 bases between. The CDR3 covers 15 residues. The CDR3 reads CASSGLVVGSDEQFF. The CDR3 bases are TGTGCCAGCAGCGGGCTGGTAGTAGGGTCTGATGAGCAGTTCTTC.

The chain joins TRBV6-2 or TRBV6-3 to TRBJ2-3; 10 positions agree with TRBD1. Germline V gene lookup returns CDR1 MNHEY and CDR2 SVGEGT. The CDR3 spans 16 residues. The J segment lost 2 bases and the V segment lost 2 bases, leaving 4 bases of the junction unmatched. CDR3 bases: TGTGCCAGCAGTTACGCTGGGACAGGGGACACAGATACGCAGTATTTT. This sequence encodes CASSYAGTGDTDTQYF.

CDR3: CASLSGQGNTGELFF. As DNA, the CDR3 is TGTGCCAGCTTATCGGGACAGGGGAACACCGGGGAGCTGTTTTTT. The chain couples TRBV28 to TRBJ2-2; 9 bases line up with TRBD1. V lost 8 bases and J lost 1; bases outside the gene matches: 5. Germline V gene data show CDR1 as MDHEN and CDR2 as SYDVKM. The CDR3 consists of 15 residues.

The table lists this clonotype with many counts. This sequence joins TRBV7-9 and TRBJ2-7, with TRBD2 matching over 10 bases. CDR1 and CDR2 from the germline V gene are SEHNR and FQNEAQ (reference sequence). V gave up 5 bases and J gave up 4 bases; unmatched junction bases: 5. CDR3 length: 14 amino acids. The CDR3 sequence: CASSPRTSGYEQYF. CDR3 coding DNA: TGTGCCAGCAGCCCACGGACTAGCGGATACGAGCAGTACTTC.

This clonotype was observed many times. The CDR3 sequence: CASSWGENTEAFF. The CDR3 nucleotides are TGTGCCAGCAGTTGGGGGGAGAACACTGAAGCTTTCTTT. This sequence joins TRBV6-5 and TRBJ1-1; D may be TRBD1 (5 bases). The V end lost 4 bases, the J end lost 1 base, and 7 bases lay between the germline ends. This CDR3 is built from 13 residues. Germline V CDR1 and CDR2: MNHEY, SVGAGI.

Ten or more counts support this clonotype. The gene calls are TRBV15 and TRBJ2-5, with D possibly being TRBD1 (6 bases). The V gene lost 6 bases and the J gene lost 5 bases, with 16 bases spanning the gap. CDR1 LNHNV and CDR2 YYDKDF come from the germline V gene (reference sequence). This CDR3 is built from 14 residues. CDR3 in DNA: TGTGCCACCAGTAGCGTGGACCAGGGGGAGACCCAGTACTTC. Encoded protein: CATSSVDQGETQYF.

This clonotype was counted between two and nine times. The chain employs TRBV20-1 and TRBJ2-2; D is undetermined. CDR3 length equals 13 residues. V lost 1 base and J lost 2, with 5 bases in between. In germline, CDR1 is DFQATT, CDR2 SNEGSKA (reference sequence). The CDR3 is CSARVPNTGELFF. The CDR3 DNA follows: TGCAGTGCTAGAGTTCCTAACACCGGGGAGCTGTTTTTT.

There are many counts of this clonotype. The V and J genes are TRBV2 and TRBJ1-5, with 8 bases fitting TRBD1. This CDR3 is 13 amino acids long. CDR1 and CDR2 (germline): SNHLY, FYNNEI. Germline trimming cut 11 bases from V and 2 bases from J; bases unmatched to any gene: 5. The CDR3 DNA is TGTGCCGCGAGGGGACAGGGCAATCAGCCCCAGCATTTT. Its translation is CAARGQGNQPQHF.

The V and J genes are TRBV9 and TRBJ2-3; 7 nucleotides align to TRBD1. With V trimmed by 3 bases and J by 7 bases, 5 bases remained unmatched. Germline CDR1 and CDR2: SGDLS and YYNGEE. This CDR3 is 13 amino acids long. DNA of the CDR3: TGTGCCAGCAGCGACAGGGGAAAAAATACGCAGTATTTT. Protein: CASSDRGKNTQYF.

This clonotype has a handful of counts. A much larger clone lies a single base off, so this may be a read error. This chain joins TRBV12-3 or TRBV12-4 and TRBJ1-1, with 7 bases fitting TRBD1. The CDR3 loop spans 13 amino acids. The CDR3 nucleotides are TGTGCCAGCAGTTTACGGGGACAGCCCGAAGCTTCCTTT. Amino acid sequence: CASSLRGQPEASF.

This clonotype was seen at least ten times. The chain joins TRBV5-1 to TRBJ2-5; D is possibly TRBD1 (6 bases). V lost 3 bases and J 3 bases, leaving 15 bases between the germline ends. The CDR3 covers 15 residues. The germline CDR1 and CDR2 sequences are SGHRS and YFSETQ. CDR3 sequence reads: CASSSTTGFEETQYF. CDR3 nucleotide sequence: TGCGCCAGCAGCTCAACGACAGGATTCGAAGAGACCCAGTACTTC.

This clonotype showed up just a few times. A junction boundary mismatches the germline segment, possibly from a read error. The rearrangement links TRBV12-3 or TRBV12-4 to TRBJ1-2; a weak D match, TRBD1 (5 bases). This CDR3 comprises 11 residues. The CDR3 here is CVSSQGDGYTF. The CDR3 DNA reads TGTGTCAGCAGTCAGGGCGATGGCTACACCTTC.

This clonotype appeared a few times. This sequence may be a read error, since a much larger clone differs from it by one base. The chain is built from TRBV20-1 and TRBJ2-1, with 8 nucleotides matching TRBD1. Germline lookup yields CDR1 DFQATT and CDR2 SNEGSKA (reference sequence). The CDR3 contains 15 residues. The DNA of the CDR3 is TGCAGTGCTAGATCGGCCTCAGGGGGCTACAATGAGCAGTCCTTC. Translated, it gives CSARSASGGYNEQSF.

The genes are TRBV6-2 or TRBV6-3 and TRBJ2-1, with 8 bases lining up with TRBD2. With 5 bases clipped from V and 3 bases from J, the junction kept 6 bases outside the gene matches. The V gene's germline CDR1 is MNHEY and CDR2 SVGEGT. The CDR3 sequence is 15 residues long. This CDR3 is CASSQSGRSYNEQFF. DNA for the CDR3: TGTGCCAGCAGTCAGAGCGGGAGAAGCTACAATGAGCAGTTCTTC.

This clonotype was seen repeatedly, ten times or more. The V call is TRBV6-5, the J call TRBJ2-5; D is undetermined. The V end lost 2 bases, the J end lost 1 base, and 11 bases lay between the germline ends. The CDR3 runs to 15 residues. In germline, CDR1 is MNHEY, CDR2 SVGAGI. The DNA of the CDR3 is TGTGCCAGCAGTTACAACGCCGAAGTCCAAGAGACCCAGTACTTC. Residues: CASSYNAEVQETQYF.

This clonotype has at least ten counts. The chain is built from TRBV2 and TRBJ2-7; 7 bases are a match to TRBD2. Trimming at V came to 7 bases and at J to 0 bases, leaving 9 bases not matched to a gene. CDR3 length equals 15 residues. Germline CDR1 SNHLY, CDR2 FYNNEI. The CDR3 bases are TGTGCCAGCACCCGTCGGGAGGACCCCTCCTACGAGCAGTACTTC. As protein: CASTRREDPSYEQYF.

The sample holds many counts of this clonotype. V is TRBV7-9 and J is TRBJ2-7, with 7 bases that match TRBD1. V lost 5 bases to trimming and J lost 2 bases; unmatched junction nucleotides: 9. CDR1 and CDR2 from the germline V gene are SEHNR and FQNEAQ (reference sequence). The CDR3 contains 15 residues. The CDR3 DNA follows: TGTGCCAGCAGCGCAGGGACAGCCTACACCTACGAGCAGTACTTC. As protein: CASSAGTAYTYEQYF.

To note about this clonotype: This likely stems from a read error, as it lies one base from a far larger clone. The V gene is TRBV11-1, the J gene TRBJ2-7, with 8 bases matching TRBD1. V was clipped by 6 bases and J by 2 bases; unmatched bases: 9. Germline V gene sequence: CDR1 SGHAT, CDR2 FQDESV (reference sequence). The CDR3 sequence is 15 residues long. The CDR3 spells CASRAGTGGAYEQYF. CDR3 DNA sequence: TGTGCCAGCAGAGCCGGGACAGGAGGGGCCTACGAGCAGTACTTC. The whole variable domain, remainder taken from reference TRBV11-1 and TRBJ2-7, is EAEVAQSPRYKITEKSQAVAFWCDPISGHATLYWYRQILGQGPELLVQFQDESVVDDSQLPKDRFSAERLKGVDSTLKIQPAELGDSAMYLCASRAGTGGAYEQYFGPGTRLTVT.

This clonotype appeared many times. The chain has TRBV20-1 and TRBJ2-1, with D hard to call. The CDR3 loop spans 16 amino acids. Germline CDR1 is DFQATT and CDR2 is SNEGSKA (reference sequence). The V gene lost 2 bases and the J gene lost 0 bases, with 14 bases spanning the gap. CDR3 sequence (DNA): TGCAGTGCTAGATCCAGTCGACTTAGCTCCTACAATGAGCAGTTCTTC. Amino acids: CSARSSRLSSYNEQFF.

This clonotype was recorded many times. The chain links TRBV11-2 to TRBJ2-3; 8 nucleotides match TRBD2. The V gene end was trimmed by 4 bases and the J gene end by 3 bases; junction bases not matched to a gene: 6. The germline CDR1 and CDR2 sequences are SGHAT and FQNNGV. This CDR3 has 15 residues. CDR3 in amino acids: CASSSTSVGTDTQYF. CDR3 DNA sequence: TGTGCCAGCAGCTCGACTAGCGTGGGGACAGATACGCAGTATTTT.

Many counts were recorded for this clonotype. The chain's CDR3 is CASSSGLAGVEQYF. The CDR3 coding sequence is TGTGCCAGCAGTTCGGGACTAGCGGGGGTCGAGCAGTACTTC. The J gene is TRBJ2-7, the V gene TRBV28; the match to TRBD2 covers 14 bases. Looked up from germline, CDR1 is MDHEN and CDR2 is SYDVKM. The V gene end was trimmed by 4 bases and the J gene end by 6 bases; junction bases not matched to a gene: 2. The CDR3 length is 14 residues.

This clonotype was seen repeatedly, ten times or more. The chain links TRBV19 to TRBJ1-1; 9 positions agree with TRBD1. The germline V gene has CDR1 LNHDA and CDR2 SQIVND (reference sequence). V lost 4 bases and J lost 4; bases outside the gene matches: 4. The CDR3 loop spans 14 amino acids. The CDR3 loop reads CASSRGQGSTEAFF. CDR3 in DNA: TGTGCCAGTAGTAGGGGACAGGGCAGCACTGAAGCTTTCTTT.

This clonotype has at least ten counts. A junction boundary mismatches the germline segment, possibly from a read error. V usage is TRBV5-1 and J usage is TRBJ2-1; D gene unclear. This CDR3 comprises 15 residues. CDR1 is SGHRS, CDR2 YFSETQ, per germline. DNA of the CDR3: TGTGCCAGCAGCCCAGGCCGGAGCTCCTACAATGAGCAGTTCTTC. Residues: CASSPGRSSYNEQFF. The full variable domain, rest sourced from reference TRBV5-1 and TRBJ2-1, is KAGVTQTPRYLIKTRGQQVTLSCSPISGHRSVSWYQQTPGQGLQFLFEYFSETQRNKGNFPGRFSGRQFSNSRSEMNVSTLELGDSALYLCASSPGRSSYNEQFFGPGTRLTVL.

As regards this clonotype: A read error may explain this, as a much larger clone is one base away. Here the CDR3 reads CASSHTFRHCSYEQCF. The CDR3 coding sequence is TGTGCCAGCAGCCATACCTTTCGGCATTGCTCCTACGAGCAGTGCTTC. J is TRBJ2-7 and V is TRBV3-1; no firm D call. Germline V gene lookup returns CDR1 LGHDT and CDR2 YNNKEL (reference sequence). CDR3 length equals 16 residues.

This clonotype is a singleton in its sample. This may come from a read error, since a much larger clone is one base off. The conserved phenylalanine or tryptophan normally closing the CDR3 is absent here, so this likely arose from a read error. J is TRBJ2-7 and V is TRBV20-1; no clear D. V was shortened by 1 base and J by 1 base, with 8 bases between the two germline ends. This CDR3 has 13 residues. The germline gives CDR1 DFQATT, CDR2 SNEGSKA (reference sequence). The CDR3 protein is CSARVDVSYEQYS. In DNA, the CDR3 is TGCAGTGCTAGAGTTGACGTATCCTACGAGCAGTACTCC.

Concerning this clonotype: With a much larger clone just one base away, this may be a read error. The chain combines TRBV12-3 or TRBV12-4 with TRBJ1-2; D is possibly TRBD1 (5 bases). Trimming left V 8 bases short and J 5 bases short, with 24 bases between. The CDR3 totals 16 residues. In DNA form, the CDR3 reads TGTGCCAGCGTTGAATCCGGGGCAGGGTTCCGGTATGGCTACACCTTC. Amino acid sequence: CASVESGAGFRYGYTF.

In this sample, this clonotype turned up a few times. The J gene is TRBJ1-3, the V gene TRBV28; 7 bases match TRBD1. The V segment lost 6 bases and the J segment 5 bases; nucleotides outside the gene matches: 7. From germline, CDR1 is MDHEN and CDR2 SYDVKM. The CDR3 extends over 14 amino acids. The CDR3 loop is CASSQRGRRNTIYF. CDR3 nucleotide sequence: TGTGCCAGCAGCCAGAGGGGGCGGAGAAACACCATATATTTT.